This T cell receptor beta chain was profiled in a study of blood T cell repertoires in COVID-19. Study context: Italy, Spain and the United States were the sources of the convalescent and acute COVID-19 samples. T cells, B-cell-depleted T cells, or PBMCs supplied cDNA or gDNA.

The CDR3 consists of 13 residues. Germline V gene data show CDR1 as LNHDA and CDR2 as SQIVND (reference sequence). V dropped 11 bases and J dropped 8 bases, with 19 bases sitting between them. The authors' processing: The assay estimated nucleated cells by amplifying reference gene primers. Only in-frame clones appear in the TCRdb table, and some are missing; sequencing was by immunoSEQ multiplex PCR. V, J and clone size are taken as reported in that table, and D and trimming were inferred from the DNA itself. The sample lists about 76,000 clones, roughly four fifths occurring once. The receptor's source is a human donor in a cohort sampled during active COVID-19. The chain couples TRBV19 to TRBJ1-5, with D possibly matching TRBD1 (6 bases). The sequenced sample consisted of peripheral blood. The CDR3 DNA follows: TGTGCCTCCGCGAGAGACAGGAAGGAGCCCCAGCATTTT. Protein: CASARDRKEPQHF.